The 4 T cell receptor beta chains below all came from one sample that was sequenced in a study of blood T cell repertoires in COVID-19. The assay was immunoSEQ multiplex PCR, and TCRdb's table has in-frame clones only and misses some. The data contain 50,000 to 70,000 clones, around three quarters of them singletons. Sequencing was carried out using peripheral blood. The receptors originated from a man between 60 and 75 years old with acute or convalescent COVID-19.

The CDR3 bases are TGTGCCAGCTCACTCACTCTAGCGGGGTCCTACAATGAGCAGTTCTTC. Residues: CASSLTLAGSYNEQFF. The chain employs TRBV18 and TRBJ2-1; 9 bases map to TRBD2. CDR1 and CDR2 from the germline V gene are KGHSH and LQKENI. This CDR3 comprises 16 residues. The junction had 5 bases not matched to a gene; V was cut back by 4 bases and J by 1 base.

V gene TRBV11-3 combines with J gene TRBJ2-1; D might be TRBD2 (5 bases). The V gene's germline CDR1 is SGHNT and CDR2 YENEEA. Trimming took 5 bases from V and 7 from J, leaving 18 bases between them. The CDR3 contains 15 residues. The CDR3 bases are TGTGCCAGCAGCACCGTTTCAGGAGCGGCAAATGAGCAGTTCTTC. Residues: CASSTVSGAANEQFF.

The V call is TRBV5-1, the J call TRBJ2-2; 8 bases fit TRBD2. V was pared by 3 bases and J by 4 bases, with 5 bases of the junction left unmatched. CDR1 and CDR2 (germline): SGHRS, YFSETQ. The CDR3 spans 15 residues. The CDR3 reads CASSYTSGPTGELFF. CDR3 nucleotide sequence: TGCGCCAGCAGCTACACTAGCGGACCCACCGGGGAGCTGTTTTTT.

The rearrangement uses TRBV18 and TRBJ1-6; a weak D match, TRBD1 (6 bases). Trimming took off 7 bases at V and 4 bases at J, with 11 bases between the two ends. CDR1 is KGHSH and CDR2 is LQKENI in the germline V gene. The CDR3 has 14 residues. CDR3 amino acids: CASFGGQYNSPLHF. The CDR3 DNA is TGTGCCAGCTTCGGGGGGCAATATAATTCACCCCTCCACTTT. Looking up the rest from reference TRBV18 and TRBJ1-6 gives the full variable domain: NAGVMQNPRHLVRRRGQEARLRCSPMKGHSHVYWYRQLPEEGLKFMVYLQKENIIDESGMPKERFSAEFPKEGPSILRIQQVVRGDSAAYFCASFGGQYNSPLHFGNGTRLTVT.